This TCR beta chain was captured in a study of T cells after posttransplantation cyclophosphamide. Study-wide findings and caveats: Donor-recipient repertoire similarity was low at 1-2 months, rising over year one. Blood and skin or GI T cell repertoires showed limited TRB overlap. After PTCy, TRB diversity resembled that of CNI/methotrexate controls.

This related bone marrow graft donor gave peripheral blood on the day of marrow donation. Profiling relied on immunoSEQ multiplex PCR, and the TCRdb table lists in-frame clones only, not all of them. This sample has some 43,000 clones and no singletons, with 2.2% in the ten largest. This clone was counted many times. The antigen remains unidentified. V lost 0 bases to trimming and J lost 4 bases, with 19 bases between them. Germline assignment: CDR1 MNHNS and CDR2 SASEGT. The CDR3 consists of 17 residues. The source material was PBMCs. The chain employs TRBV6-1 and TRBJ2-7, with D perhaps matching TRBD1 (5 bases). The clonotype comes from a man aged 35-49 years in good health, CMV-negative, and a related stem cell transplant donor. The CDR3 is CASSEAAPTWGRYEQYF. The CDR3 DNA reads as TGTGCCAGCAGTGAAGCGGCCCCGACTTGGGGCAGGTACGAGCAGTACTTC.